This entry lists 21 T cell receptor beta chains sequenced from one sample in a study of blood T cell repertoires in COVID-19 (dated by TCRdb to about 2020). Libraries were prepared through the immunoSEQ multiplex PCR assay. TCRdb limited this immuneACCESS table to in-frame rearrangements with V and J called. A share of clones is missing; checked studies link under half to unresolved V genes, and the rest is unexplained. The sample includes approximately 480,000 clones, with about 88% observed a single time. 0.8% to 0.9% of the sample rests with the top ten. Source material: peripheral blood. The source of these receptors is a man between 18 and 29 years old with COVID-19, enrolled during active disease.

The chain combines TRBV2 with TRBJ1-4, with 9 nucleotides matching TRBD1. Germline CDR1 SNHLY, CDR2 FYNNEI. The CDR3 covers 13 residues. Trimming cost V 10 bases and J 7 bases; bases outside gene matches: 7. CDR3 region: CATSGTGSEKLFF. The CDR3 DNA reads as TGTGCCACCTCCGGGACAGGGAGTGAAAAACTGTTTTTT.

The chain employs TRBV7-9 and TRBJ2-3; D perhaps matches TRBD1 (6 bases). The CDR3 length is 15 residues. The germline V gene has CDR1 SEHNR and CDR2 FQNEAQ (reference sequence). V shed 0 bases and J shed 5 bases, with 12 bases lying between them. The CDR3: CASSLAGAVGDTQYF. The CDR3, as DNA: TGTGCCAGCAGCTTAGCGGGGGCGGTGGGAGATACGCAGTATTTT.

The CDR3 here is CASSQDPSSGRGNEQFF. The CDR3 coding sequence is TGTGCCAGCAGCCAAGATCCGTCTAGCGGGAGAGGCAATGAGCAGTTCTTC. The chain employs TRBV3-1 (or the pseudogene TRBV3-2) and TRBJ2-1; 10 bases map to TRBD2. V trimming: 0 bases; J trimming: 6 bases; junction bases outside the gene matches: 8. The CDR3 runs to 17 residues. Germline V gene sequence: CDR1 LGHDT, CDR2 YNNKEL (reference sequence).

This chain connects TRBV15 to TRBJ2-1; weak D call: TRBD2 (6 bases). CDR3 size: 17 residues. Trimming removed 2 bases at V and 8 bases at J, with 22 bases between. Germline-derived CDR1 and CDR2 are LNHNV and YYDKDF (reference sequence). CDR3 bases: TGTGCCACCAGCAGAAATAGCTGGGAGGAGGTGGGCGATGAGCAGTTCTTC. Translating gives CATSRNSWEEVGDEQFF.

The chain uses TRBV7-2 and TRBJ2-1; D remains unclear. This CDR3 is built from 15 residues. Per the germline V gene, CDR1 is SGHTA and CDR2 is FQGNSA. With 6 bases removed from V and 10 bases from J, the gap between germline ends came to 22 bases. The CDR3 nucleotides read TGTGCCAGCAGATTTAGCTTCCTCGACCTCCCGGAGCAGTTCTTC. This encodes CASRFSFLDLPEQFF.

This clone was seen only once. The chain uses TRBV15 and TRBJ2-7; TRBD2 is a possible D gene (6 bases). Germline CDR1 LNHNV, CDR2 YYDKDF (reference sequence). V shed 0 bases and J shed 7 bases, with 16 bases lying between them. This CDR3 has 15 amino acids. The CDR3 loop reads CATSRDVSGVGEQYF. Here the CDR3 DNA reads TGTGCCACCAGCAGAGATGTTTCGGGAGTGGGTGAGCAGTACTTC.

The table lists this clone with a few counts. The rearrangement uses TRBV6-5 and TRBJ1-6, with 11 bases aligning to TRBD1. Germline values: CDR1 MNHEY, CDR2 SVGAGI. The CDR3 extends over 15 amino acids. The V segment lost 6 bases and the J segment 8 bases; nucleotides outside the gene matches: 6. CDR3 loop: CASSLGGQGDSPLHF. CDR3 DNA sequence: TGTGCCAGCAGCCTCGGGGGACAGGGGGATTCACCCCTCCACTTT.

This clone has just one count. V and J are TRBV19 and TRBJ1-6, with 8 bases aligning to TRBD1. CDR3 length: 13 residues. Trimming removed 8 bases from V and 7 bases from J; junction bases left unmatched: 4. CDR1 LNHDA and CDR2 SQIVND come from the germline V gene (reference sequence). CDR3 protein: CASGQGRNSPLHF. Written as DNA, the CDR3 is TGTGCCAGTGGACAGGGTAGGAATTCACCCCTCCACTTT.

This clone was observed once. DNA for the CDR3: TGTGCCAGCAGCTTTCTAGCGGGGGGCACAGATACGCAGTATTTT. It yields the protein CASSFLAGGTDTQYF. The rearrangement uses TRBV11-2 and TRBJ2-3; 10 bases agree with TRBD2. V shed 3 bases and J 1 base; nucleotides not matched to a gene: 1. CDR3 length: 15 amino acids. Germline V gene sequence: CDR1 SGHAT, CDR2 FQNNGV.

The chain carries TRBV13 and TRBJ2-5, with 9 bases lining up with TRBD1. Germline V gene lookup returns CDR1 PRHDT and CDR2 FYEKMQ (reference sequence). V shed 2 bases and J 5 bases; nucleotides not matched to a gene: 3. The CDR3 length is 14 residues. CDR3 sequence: CASSLTGGFETQYF. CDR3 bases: TGTGCCAGCAGCTTAACAGGGGGCTTTGAGACCCAGTACTTC.

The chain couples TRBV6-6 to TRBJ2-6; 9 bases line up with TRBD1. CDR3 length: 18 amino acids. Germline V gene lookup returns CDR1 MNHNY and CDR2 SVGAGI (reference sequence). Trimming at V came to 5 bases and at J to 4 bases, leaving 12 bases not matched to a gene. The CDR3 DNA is TGTGCCAGCAGTCAAAAGCGGACAGGGGTCGCCGGGGCCAACGTCCTGACTTTC. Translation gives CASSQKRTGVAGANVLTF.

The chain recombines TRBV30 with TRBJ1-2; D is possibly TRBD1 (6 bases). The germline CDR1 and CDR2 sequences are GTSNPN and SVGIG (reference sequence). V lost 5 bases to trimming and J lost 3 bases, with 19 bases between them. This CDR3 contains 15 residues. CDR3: CAWAPDAGVHYGYTF. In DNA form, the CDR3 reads TGTGCCTGGGCCCCGGACGCAGGGGTCCACTATGGCTACACCTTC.

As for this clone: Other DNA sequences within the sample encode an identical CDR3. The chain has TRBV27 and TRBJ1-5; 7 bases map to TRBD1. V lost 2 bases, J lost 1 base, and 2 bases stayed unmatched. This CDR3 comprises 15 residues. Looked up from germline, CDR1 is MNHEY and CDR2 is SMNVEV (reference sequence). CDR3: CASSLEGASNQPQHF. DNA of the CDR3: TGTGCCAGCAGTTTAGAGGGGGCGAGCAATCAGCCCCAGCATTTT.

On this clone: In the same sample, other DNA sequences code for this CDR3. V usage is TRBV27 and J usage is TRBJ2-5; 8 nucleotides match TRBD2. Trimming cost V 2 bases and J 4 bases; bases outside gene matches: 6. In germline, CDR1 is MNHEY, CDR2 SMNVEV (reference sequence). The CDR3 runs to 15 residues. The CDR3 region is CASSLTRLAGETQYF. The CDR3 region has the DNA TGTGCCAGCAGTTTAACCCGGCTAGCGGGAGAGACCCAGTACTTC.

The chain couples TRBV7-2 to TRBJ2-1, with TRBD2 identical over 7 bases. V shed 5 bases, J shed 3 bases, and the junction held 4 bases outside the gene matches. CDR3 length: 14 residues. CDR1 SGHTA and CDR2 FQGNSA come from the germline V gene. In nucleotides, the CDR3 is TGTGCCAGCAGCCGGGGGGACTTCTACAATGAGCAGTTCTTC. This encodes CASSRGDFYNEQFF.

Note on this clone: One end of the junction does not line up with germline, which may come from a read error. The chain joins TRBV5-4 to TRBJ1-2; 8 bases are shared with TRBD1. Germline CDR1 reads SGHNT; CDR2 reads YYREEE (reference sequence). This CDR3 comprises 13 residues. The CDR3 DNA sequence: TGTGCCAGCAGATTGGCAGGGGGCCATGGCTACACCTTC. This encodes CASRLAGGHGYTF. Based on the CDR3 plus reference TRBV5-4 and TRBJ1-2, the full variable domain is ETGVTQSPTHLIKTRGQQVTLRCSSQSGHNTVSWYQQALGQGPQFIFQYYREEENGRGNFPPRFSGLQFPNYSSELNVNALELDDSALYLCASRLAGGHGYTFGSGTRLTVV.

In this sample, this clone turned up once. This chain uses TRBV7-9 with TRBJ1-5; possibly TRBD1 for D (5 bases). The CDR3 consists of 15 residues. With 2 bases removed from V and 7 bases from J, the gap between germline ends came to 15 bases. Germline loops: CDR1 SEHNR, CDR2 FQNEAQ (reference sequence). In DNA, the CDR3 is TGTGCCAGCAGCTTAAGCGGGGACGGGTGGCAGCCCCAGCATTTT. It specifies CASSLSGDGWQPQHF.

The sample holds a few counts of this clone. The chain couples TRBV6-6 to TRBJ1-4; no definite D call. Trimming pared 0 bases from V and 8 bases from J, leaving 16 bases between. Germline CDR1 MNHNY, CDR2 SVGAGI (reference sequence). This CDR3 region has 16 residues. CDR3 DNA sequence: TGTGCCAGCAGTTACTCATGGGTGGGAGGGAAGGAAAAACTGTTTTTT. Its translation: CASSYSWVGGKEKLFF.

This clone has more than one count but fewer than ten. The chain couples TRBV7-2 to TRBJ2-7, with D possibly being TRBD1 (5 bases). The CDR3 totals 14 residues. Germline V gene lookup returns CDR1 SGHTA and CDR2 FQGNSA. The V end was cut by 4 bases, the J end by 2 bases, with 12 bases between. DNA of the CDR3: TGTGCCAGCAGCTCGGCGGCAGGGCCCTACGAGCAGTACTTC. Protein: CASSSAAGPYEQYF.

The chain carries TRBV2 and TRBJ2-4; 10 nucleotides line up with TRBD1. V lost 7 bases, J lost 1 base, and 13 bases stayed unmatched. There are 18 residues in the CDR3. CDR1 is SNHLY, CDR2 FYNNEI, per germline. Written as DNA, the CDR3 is TGTGCCAGCATCTTCCGACAGGGGGCAGGTGGGGCCAAAAACATTCAGTACTTC. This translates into CASIFRQGAGGAKNIQYF.

The CDR3 region has the DNA TGTGCCAGCTCACCGTTGAGGGTAGCTATGACTAGCGGGAGGACAGATACGCAGTATTTT. Residues: CASSPLRVAMTSGRTDTQYF. V is TRBV18 and J is TRBJ2-3; 13 bases are a match to TRBD2. Per the germline V gene, CDR1 is KGHSH and CDR2 is LQKENI. V shed 3 bases and J 3 bases; nucleotides not matched to a gene: 15. This CDR3 is 20 amino acids long.